This TCR beta chain was identified in a study of monozygotic twins with inflammatory bowel disease. General observations from the study: Clonotype overlap with others was lower in IBD patients than in healthy twins, a difference that was greatest with disease activity. T cell subtypes that differed could not be told apart.

The CDR3 runs to 12 residues. UMIs that included a 6-nucleotide sample barcode were added by template switching, which took place during cDNA synthesis. TCRdb re-called the 5' RACE reads and gives one entry per CDR3 protein, without DNA. The sample totals about 99,000 distinct CDR3 sequences. With respect to this clonotype: Its antigen is unidentified.

Whole blood supplied total RNA, and T cells were not sorted. The TCR comes from a human donor with ulcerative colitis or Crohn's disease, or a healthy co-twin of an affected twin (not recorded which). Sample: blood. V usage is TRBV12-3 or TRBV12-4 and J usage is TRBJ2-1; the TCRdb D gene call, TRBD1, has no DNA to confirm it. The CDR3 protein is CASSPSGGQQFF.